The T cell receptor beta chain under discussion was sequenced for a study of shared clonotypes between healthy human individuals. Study-wide results and limits: Larger richness was generally estimated for naive than memory subsets.

Original analysis: Filtering differed for immunoSEQ, which gave only junction sequences without quality scores. Clones were sequenced by immunoSEQ multiplex PCR, and TCRdb holds only the in-frame ones, with some missing. The V and J calls and the clone size are those of that table, but D and trimming were determined from the DNA. Altogether 2 million to 2.5 million clones are present, approximately 95% being singletons, with the ten largest covering about 0.39%. Division of CD4+ cells produced a CD45RA+ naive subset and a CD45RA-negative memory subset. V lost 0 bases and J lost 0, with 6 bases in between. The germline V gene encodes CDR1 MNHEY and CDR2 SVGAGI. The CDR3 length is 14 residues. A note on this clone: The antigen is undetermined.

Source material: naive CD4+ T cells from PBMCs. Subset of the sample: CD45RA+ positively selected. The origin of this receptor is a man aged 18 to 30 in good health. Some clones in this sample may be carry-over from other donors' samples. The chain has TRBV6-5 and TRBJ2-7, with D unclear. The CDR3 DNA reads TGTGCCAGCAGTTACTCGTACAGCTCCTACGAGCAGTACTTC. Its translation: CASSYSYSSYEQYF.